This T cell receptor beta chain was profiled in a study of response to subunit inactivated influenza vaccine. From germline, CDR1 is MNHEY and CDR2 SVGEGT. This CDR3 is built from 17 residues. With V trimmed by 0 bases and J by 3 bases, 11 bases remained unmatched. TCRdb re-derived calls from the RT-PCR reads in MiXCR, one entry per CDR3 protein. The sample contains 500,000 to 750,000 distinct CDR3 sequences, approximately 15% of which appear only once. The specimen comprised PBMCs from blood, sampled 11 to 12 days after vaccination. The chain joins TRBV6-2 or TRBV6-3 to TRBJ2-7; 7 bases align to TRBD1. The clonotype was recovered from a man aged 45 to 65 who received an inactivated influenza vaccine. The DNA for the CDR3 is TGTGCCAGCAGTTACTCGATCGCTCGAGGGGACAGCTACGAGCAGTACTTC. It codes for CASSYSIARGDSYEQYF.